This T cell receptor (beta chain) was sequenced for a study of technical replicates of blood from a few donors. This clone was seen just once. This table comes from immunoSEQ multiplex PCR, and its TCRdb copy is limited to in-frame clones, with some not included. The profile shows more than 75,000 clones, 65% to 90% of them singletons. CDR3 length: 13 amino acids. Germline V gene data show CDR1 as SQVTM and CDR2 as ANQGSEA. Trimming at V came to 5 bases and at J to 4 bases, leaving 5 bases not matched to a gene. The sequence was obtained from a human donor in good health. Some clones in this sample may be carry-over from other donors' samples. The chain combines TRBV29-1 with TRBJ2-3, with TRBD2 matching 8 bases. The sequenced material came from PBMCs. CDR3 amino acids: CSVIAGIADTQYF. CDR3 DNA: TGCAGCGTTATAGCGGGAATTGCAGATACGCAGTATTTT.